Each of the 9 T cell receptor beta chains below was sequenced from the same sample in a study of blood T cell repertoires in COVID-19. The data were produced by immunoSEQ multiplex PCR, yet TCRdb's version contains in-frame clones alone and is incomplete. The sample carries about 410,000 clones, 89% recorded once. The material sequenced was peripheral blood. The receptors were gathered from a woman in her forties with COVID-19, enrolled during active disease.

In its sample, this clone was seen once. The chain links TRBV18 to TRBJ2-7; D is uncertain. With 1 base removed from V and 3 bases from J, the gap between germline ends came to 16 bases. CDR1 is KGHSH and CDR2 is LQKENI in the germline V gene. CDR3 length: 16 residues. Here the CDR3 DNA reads TGTGCCAGCTCACCACTTCCTGTTAGTTCGGGCTACGAGCAGTACTTC. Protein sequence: CASSPLPVSSGYEQYF.

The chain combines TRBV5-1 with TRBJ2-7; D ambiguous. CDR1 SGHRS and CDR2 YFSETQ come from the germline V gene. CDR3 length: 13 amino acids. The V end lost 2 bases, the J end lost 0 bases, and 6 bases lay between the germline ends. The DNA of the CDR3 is TGCGCCAGCAGCTTTAGTCGCTCCTACGAGCAGTACTTC. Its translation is CASSFSRSYEQYF.

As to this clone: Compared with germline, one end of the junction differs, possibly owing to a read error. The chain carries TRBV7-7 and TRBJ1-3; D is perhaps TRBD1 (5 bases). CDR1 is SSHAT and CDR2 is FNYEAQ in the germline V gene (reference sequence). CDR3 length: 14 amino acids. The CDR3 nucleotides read TGTGCTAGCAGCCCGACAGTAGCTGGAAACACCATATATTTT. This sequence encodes CASSPTVAGNTIYF.

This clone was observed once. The CDR3 reads CASSSLRGRVYNEQFF. CDR3 bases: TGTGCCAGCAGTTCCCTTAGGGGGAGAGTCTACAATGAGCAGTTCTTC. The chain has TRBV28 and TRBJ2-1, with D perhaps matching TRBD1 (6 bases). The CDR3 runs to 16 residues. The ends were cut back, 4 bases at V and 3 bases at J, with 16 bases in the middle. CDR1 is MDHEN and CDR2 is SYDVKM in the germline V gene.

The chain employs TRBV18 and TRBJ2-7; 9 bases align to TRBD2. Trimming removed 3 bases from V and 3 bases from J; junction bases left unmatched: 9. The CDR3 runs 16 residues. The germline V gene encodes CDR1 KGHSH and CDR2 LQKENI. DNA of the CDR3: TGTGCCAGCTCACCTATCGGGACTAGCCCTTTCTACGAGCAGTACTTC. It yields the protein CASSPIGTSPFYEQYF.

The CDR3 loop is CSASSPLAPHEQYF. DNA of the CDR3: TGCAGTGCTAGTAGTCCACTCGCACCCCACGAGCAGTACTTC. This sequence joins TRBV20-1 and TRBJ2-7; D remains unclear. This CDR3 is built from 14 residues. Germline V lookup: CDR1 DFQATT, CDR2 SNEGSKA (reference sequence). V gave up 3 bases and J gave up 5 bases, with 17 bases separating them.

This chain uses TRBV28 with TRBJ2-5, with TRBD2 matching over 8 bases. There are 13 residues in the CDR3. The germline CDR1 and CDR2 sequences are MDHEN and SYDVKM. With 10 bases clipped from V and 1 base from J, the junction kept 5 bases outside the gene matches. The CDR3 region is CAICSGTQETQYF. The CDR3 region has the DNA TGTGCCATTTGTAGCGGGACCCAAGAGACCCAGTACTTC.

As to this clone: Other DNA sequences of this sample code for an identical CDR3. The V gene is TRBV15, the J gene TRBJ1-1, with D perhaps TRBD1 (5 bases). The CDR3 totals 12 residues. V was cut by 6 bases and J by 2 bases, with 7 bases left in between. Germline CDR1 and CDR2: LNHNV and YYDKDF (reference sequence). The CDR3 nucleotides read TGTGCCACCAGTAGGGGCAACACTGAAGCTTTCTTT. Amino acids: CATSRGNTEAFF. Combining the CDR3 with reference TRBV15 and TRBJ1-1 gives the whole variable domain DAMVIQNPRYQVTQFGKPVTLSCSQTLNHNVMYWYQQKSSQAPKLLFHYYDKDFNNEADTPDNFQSRRPNTSFCFLDIRSPGLGDTAMYLCATSRGNTEAFFGQGTRLTVV.

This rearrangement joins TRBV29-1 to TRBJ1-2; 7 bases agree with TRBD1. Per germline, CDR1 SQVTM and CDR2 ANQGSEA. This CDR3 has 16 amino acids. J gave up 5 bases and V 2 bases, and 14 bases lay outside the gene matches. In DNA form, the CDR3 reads TGCAGCGTTGAAACAGGGGCCCGACGAATCGAATATGGCTACACCTTC. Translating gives CSVETGARRIEYGYTF.